Each of the 20 T cell receptor beta chains below was sequenced from the same sample in a study of Ad26.COV2.S vaccination and SARS-CoV-2 variants. The table came from immunoSEQ multiplex PCR; TCRdb's copy has only in-frame clones and leaves some out. The sample comprises over 110,000 clones, more than 80% of which are singletons, and 4% to 6% rests with the top ten. Source: peripheral blood, taken after recovery from COVID-19. Receptors originate from a human donor who had recovered from COVID-19.

The chain has TRBV10-2 and TRBJ1-4; perhaps TRBD1 as D (5 bases). Germline CDR1 is WSHSY and CDR2 is SAAADI. The CDR3 consists of 13 residues. V lost 9 bases, J lost 10 bases, and 18 bases lay in between. The CDR3, as DNA: TGCGCCAGTCTTCAGGGTAACTTGGGAAAACTGTTTTTT. The encoded protein is CASLQGNLGKLFF.

V is TRBV6-5 and J is TRBJ2-7, with no clear D. Germline V gene sequence: CDR1 MNHEY, CDR2 SVGAGI. Trimming shortened V by 8 bases and J by 0 bases, and 11 bases separated the two germline ends. The CDR3 is made up of 13 amino acids. CDR3 amino acids: CASLGRSSYEQYF. The CDR3 DNA reads as TGTGCCAGCCTAGGACGGAGCTCCTACGAGCAGTACTTC.

The chain combines TRBV3-1 (or the pseudogene TRBV3-2) with TRBJ2-3; D not resolved. V gave up 2 bases and J gave up 2 bases, with 2 bases separating them. Germline CDR1 is LGHDT and CDR2 is YNNKEL (reference sequence). The length of the CDR3 is 12 residues. The chain's CDR3 is CASSQTTDTQYF. CDR3 DNA: TGTGCCAGCAGCCAAACCACAGATACGCAGTATTTT.

The gene calls are TRBV6-5 and TRBJ2-7; 8 positions agree with TRBD2. With 3 bases clipped from V and 4 bases from J, the junction kept 2 bases outside the gene matches. Germline V lookup: CDR1 MNHEY, CDR2 SVGAGI. The CDR3 runs 13 residues. The CDR3 coding sequence is TGTGCCAGCAGTTATCGGGAGGGATACGAGCAGTACTTC. Amino acids: CASSYREGYEQYF.

V is TRBV2 and J is TRBJ2-1; 9 nucleotides line up with TRBD1. The germline V gene has CDR1 SNHLY and CDR2 FYNNEI. The CDR3 length is 13 residues. V was pared by 8 bases and J by 10 bases, with 9 bases of the junction left unmatched. The chain's CDR3 is CASVGTGGFEQFF. CDR3 nucleotides: TGTGCCAGCGTAGGAACAGGGGGCTTCGAGCAGTTCTTC.

The J gene is TRBJ1-5, the V gene TRBV28; no clear D. The length of the CDR3 is 12 residues. V shed 8 bases and J shed 6 bases, with 11 bases lying between them. Germline V gives CDR1 MDHEN, CDR2 SYDVKM. The CDR3 nucleotides read TGTGCCAGCGAAGTAGTGGGTCAGCCCCAGCATTTT. Translation gives CASEVVGQPQHF.

The chain has TRBV5-1 and TRBJ2-5, with TRBD2 matching over 7 bases. From germline, CDR1 is SGHRS and CDR2 YFSETQ. The length of the CDR3 is 14 residues. Losses at the gene ends were 3 bases for V and 3 bases for J; bases not matched to a gene: 5. The CDR3 loop reads CASSSGTTKETQYF. The CDR3 region has the DNA TGCGCCAGCAGCTCCGGGACTACTAAAGAGACCCAGTACTTC.

This sequence joins TRBV15 and TRBJ1-6; the match to TRBD1 covers 7 bases. This CDR3 region has 15 residues. V shed 5 bases and J 11 bases; nucleotides not matched to a gene: 12. Germline V gene sequence: CDR1 LNHNV, CDR2 YYDKDF (reference sequence). CDR3 in amino acids: CATSPGGGRGTPLHF. The CDR3 DNA follows: TGTGCCACCAGCCCGGGGGGGGGCAGGGGGACACCCCTCCACTTT.

This clone was counted a single time. This chain connects TRBV11-3 to TRBJ2-1; 7 bases map to TRBD2. The V and J ends lost 5 bases and 2 bases, in that order; junction bases with no gene match: 0. There are 13 residues in the CDR3. Germline V gene data show CDR1 as SGHNT and CDR2 as YENEEA. This chain's CDR3 is CASSAGAYNEQFF. The CDR3 nucleotides read TGTGCCAGCAGCGCGGGGGCCTACAATGAGCAGTTCTTC. Combining the CDR3 with reference TRBV11-3 and TRBJ2-1 gives the whole variable domain EAGVVQSPRYKIIEKKQPVAFWCNPISGHNTLYWYLQNLGQGPELLIRYENEEAVDDSQLPKDRFSAERLKGVDSTLKIQPAELGDSAVYLCASSAGAYNEQFFGPGTRLTVL.

V and J are TRBV30 and TRBJ1-6, with a possible D match to TRBD1 (5 bases). CDR3 size: 13 residues. The V gene's germline CDR1 is GTSNPN and CDR2 SVGIG (reference sequence). Trimming took off 3 bases at V and 10 bases at J, with 13 bases between the two ends. CDR3 sequence reads: CAWRGGERSPLHF. Here the CDR3 DNA reads TGTGCCTGGAGGGGGGGAGAACGATCACCCCTCCACTTT.

The rearrangement joins TRBV7-2 to TRBJ2-7; perhaps TRBD1 as D (6 bases). Germline V gives CDR1 SGHTA, CDR2 FQGNSA. Trimming shortened V by 5 bases and J by 6 bases, and 17 bases separated the two germline ends. The CDR3 loop spans 14 amino acids. The CDR3 DNA reads TGTGCCAGCAGCCGCCGGGACAATGTACCCGAGCAGTACTTC. Translating gives CASSRRDNVPEQYF.

This rearrangement joins TRBV5-6 to TRBJ2-4; a weak D match, TRBD1 (5 bases). Germline CDR1 reads SGHDT; CDR2 reads YYEEEE. The CDR3 totals 15 residues. Between the trimmed V and J ends, which lost 2 bases and 3 bases, there was a span of 12 bases. The CDR3 loop reads CASSFGRVGKNIQYF. The CDR3 nucleotides read TGTGCCAGCAGCTTCGGCAGGGTGGGCAAAAACATTCAGTACTTC.

This clone was observed a few times. This chain connects TRBV11-2 to TRBJ1-2; D is perhaps TRBD1 (5 bases). The ends were cut back, 6 bases at V and 4 bases at J, with 18 bases in the middle. Germline V CDR1 and CDR2: SGHAT, FQNNGV. The CDR3 totals 15 residues. For the CDR3, the DNA is TGTGCCAGCAGTCGAAACCAGGGCTATAGCTATGGCTACACCTTC. Translated: CASSRNQGYSYGYTF. The whole variable domain, filled in from reference TRBV11-2 and TRBJ1-2, reads EAGVAQSPRYKIIEKRQSVAFWCNPISGHATLYWYQQILGQGPKLLIQFQNNGVVDDSQLPKDRFSAERLKGVDSTLKIQPAKLEDSAVYLCASSRNQGYSYGYTFGSGTRLTVV.

The gene calls are TRBV7-6 and TRBJ2-3; TRBD2 matches at 13 bases. After removal of 5 bases from V and 3 bases from J, the junction contained 5 bases not matched to a gene. The CDR3 sequence is 16 residues long. Looked up from germline, CDR1 is SGHVS and CDR2 is FNYEAQ. CDR3 coding DNA: TGTGCCAGCAGCGGGTCGACTAGCGGGGGGACAGATACGCAGTATTTT. This codes for CASSGSTSGGTDTQYF.

V is TRBV4-2 and J is TRBJ2-7; 9 bases are a match to TRBD1. The V gene end was trimmed by 1 base and the J gene end by 0 bases; junction bases not matched to a gene: 1. The CDR3 runs to 15 residues. CDR1 is LGHNA, CDR2 YNFKEQ, per germline. CDR3 DNA: TGTGCCAGCAGCCAAGCGACAGGGGGCTCCTACGAGCAGTACTTC. Translating gives CASSQATGGSYEQYF.

This chain's CDR3 is CASSSGPVWYEQYF. CDR3 sequence (DNA): TGTGCCAGCAGCTCGGGCCCTGTCTGGTACGAGCAGTACTTC. The chain carries TRBV5-5 and TRBJ2-7; D remains unclear. CDR3 length: 14 residues. The V and J ends lost 3 bases and 4 bases respectively, with 14 bases between them. Germline V gene lookup returns CDR1 SGHKS and CDR2 YYEKEE (reference sequence).

The chain recombines TRBV28 with TRBJ1-1, with TRBD1 as a possible D gene (5 bases). The CDR3 totals 14 residues. Looked up from germline, CDR1 is MDHEN and CDR2 is SYDVKM. Trimming took 4 bases from V and 8 from J, leaving 17 bases between them. The CDR3 sequence is CASSSGGGFSEAFF. CDR3 coding DNA: TGTGCCAGCAGTTCGGGGGGAGGCTTTTCGGAAGCTTTCTTT. Using reference TRBV28 and TRBJ1-1 for the parts outside the CDR3, the full variable domain is DVKVTQSSRYLVKRTGEKVFLECVQDMDHENMFWYRQDPGLGLRLIYFSYDVKMKEKGDIPEGYSVSREKKERFSLILESASTNQTSMYLCASSSGGGFSEAFFGQGTRLTVV.

In this sample, this clone turned up a few times. The V and J genes are TRBV19 and TRBJ1-5; the match to TRBD1 covers 7 bases. The length of the CDR3 is 13 residues. With V trimmed by 5 bases and J by 6 bases, 4 bases remained unmatched. Germline lookup yields CDR1 LNHDA and CDR2 SQIVND (reference sequence). CDR3 region: CASSDREGQPQHF. CDR3 DNA sequence: TGTGCCAGTAGTGACAGGGAAGGTCAGCCCCAGCATTTT.

This rearrangement joins TRBV7-2 to TRBJ2-5; D possibly matches TRBD1 or TRBD2 (5 bases each). CDR3 length equals 16 residues. Germline CDR1 reads SGHTA; CDR2 reads FQGNSA. V lost 5 bases, J lost 3 bases, and 19 bases lay in between. CDR3 amino acids: CASSPIGRQTKETQYF. CDR3 sequence (DNA): TGTGCCAGCAGCCCCATCGGTAGACAGACTAAAGAGACCCAGTACTTC.

This clone was picked up a small number of times. The rearrangement uses TRBV11-2 and TRBJ1-5; D unclear. Trimming removed 5 bases from V and 4 bases from J, with 9 bases in between. This CDR3 has 13 residues. Germline CDR1 reads SGHAT; CDR2 reads FQNNGV. CDR3 residues: CASSAHLNQPQHF. CDR3 nucleotide sequence: TGTGCCAGCAGCGCTCACCTTAATCAGCCCCAGCATTTT.